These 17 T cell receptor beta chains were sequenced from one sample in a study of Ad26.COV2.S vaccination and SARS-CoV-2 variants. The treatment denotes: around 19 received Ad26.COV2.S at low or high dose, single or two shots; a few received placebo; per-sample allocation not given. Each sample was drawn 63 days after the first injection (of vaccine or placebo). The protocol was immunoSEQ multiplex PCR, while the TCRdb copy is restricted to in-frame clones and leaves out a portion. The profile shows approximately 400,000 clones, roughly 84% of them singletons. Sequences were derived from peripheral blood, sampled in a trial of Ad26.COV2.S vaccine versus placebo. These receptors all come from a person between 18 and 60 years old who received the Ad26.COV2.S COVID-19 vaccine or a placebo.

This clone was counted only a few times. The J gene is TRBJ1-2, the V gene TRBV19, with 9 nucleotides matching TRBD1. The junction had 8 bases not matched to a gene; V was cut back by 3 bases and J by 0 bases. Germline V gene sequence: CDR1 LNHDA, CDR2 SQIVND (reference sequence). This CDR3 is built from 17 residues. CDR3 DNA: TGTGCCAGTAGTATTCGGACAGGGGTCGATTCTAACTATGGCTACACCTTC. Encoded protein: CASSIRTGVDSNYGYTF.

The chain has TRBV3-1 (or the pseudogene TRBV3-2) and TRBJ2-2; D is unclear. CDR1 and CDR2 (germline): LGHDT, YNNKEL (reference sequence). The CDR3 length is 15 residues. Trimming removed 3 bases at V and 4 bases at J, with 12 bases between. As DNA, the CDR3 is TGTGCCAGCAGCCACCCCCGGATGGGCACCGGGGAGCTGTTTTTT. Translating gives CASSHPRMGTGELFF.

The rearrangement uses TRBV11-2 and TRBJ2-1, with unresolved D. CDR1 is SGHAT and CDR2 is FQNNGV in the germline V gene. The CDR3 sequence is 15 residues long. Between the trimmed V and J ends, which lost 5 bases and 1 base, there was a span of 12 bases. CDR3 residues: CASSLDRGSYNEQFF. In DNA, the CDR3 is TGTGCCAGCAGCCTGGACCGTGGGTCCTACAATGAGCAGTTCTTC.

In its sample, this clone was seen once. DNA of the CDR3: TGTGCCAGCAGCTTAGCGGGGCTACAAGAGACCCAGTACTTC. The encoded protein is CASSLAGLQETQYF. The chain links TRBV7-2 to TRBJ2-5, with a weak D call TRBD1 (5 bases). The CDR3 runs to 14 residues. V was pared by 0 bases and J by 2 bases, with 7 bases between. CDR1 and CDR2 (germline): SGHTA, FQGNSA.

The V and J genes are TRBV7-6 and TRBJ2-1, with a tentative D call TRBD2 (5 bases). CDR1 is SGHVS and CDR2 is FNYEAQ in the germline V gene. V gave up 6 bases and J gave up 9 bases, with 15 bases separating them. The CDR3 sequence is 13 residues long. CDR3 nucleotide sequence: TGTGCCAGCAGGACTAAACTTGAGGGTGAGCAGTTCTTC. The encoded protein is CASRTKLEGEQFF.

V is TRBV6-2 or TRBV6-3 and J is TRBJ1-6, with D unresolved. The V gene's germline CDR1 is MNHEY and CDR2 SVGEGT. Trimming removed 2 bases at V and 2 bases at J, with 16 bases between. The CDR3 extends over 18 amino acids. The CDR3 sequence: CASSYGAGESAYNSPLHF. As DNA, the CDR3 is TGTGCCAGCAGTTACGGCGCAGGCGAAAGCGCCTATAATTCACCCCTCCACTTT.

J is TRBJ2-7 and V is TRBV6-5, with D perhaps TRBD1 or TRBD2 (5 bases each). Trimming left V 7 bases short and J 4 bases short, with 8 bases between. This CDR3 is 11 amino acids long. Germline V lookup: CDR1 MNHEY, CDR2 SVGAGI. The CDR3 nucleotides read TGTGCCAGCATGAGGGGATACGAGCAGTACTTC. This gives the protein CASMRGYEQYF.

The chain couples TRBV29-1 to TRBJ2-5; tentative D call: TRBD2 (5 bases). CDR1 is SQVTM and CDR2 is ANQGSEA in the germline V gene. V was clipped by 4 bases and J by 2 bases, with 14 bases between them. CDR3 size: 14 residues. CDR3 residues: CSVVGSLRQETQYF. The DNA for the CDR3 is TGCAGCGTTGTTGGGAGTTTAAGGCAAGAGACCCAGTACTTC.

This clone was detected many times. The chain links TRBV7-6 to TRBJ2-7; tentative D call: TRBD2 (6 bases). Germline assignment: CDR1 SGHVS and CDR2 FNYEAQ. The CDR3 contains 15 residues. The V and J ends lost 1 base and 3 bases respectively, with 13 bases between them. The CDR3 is CASSLGAGPLYEQYF. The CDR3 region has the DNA TGTGCCAGCAGCTTAGGCGCGGGGCCCCTCTACGAGCAGTACTTC.

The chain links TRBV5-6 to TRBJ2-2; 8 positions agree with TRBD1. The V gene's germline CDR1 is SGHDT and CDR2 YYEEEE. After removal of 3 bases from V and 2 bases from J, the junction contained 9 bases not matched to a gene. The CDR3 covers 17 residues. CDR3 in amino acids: CASSSGWTGRNTGELFF. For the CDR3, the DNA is TGTGCCAGCAGCTCGGGGTGGACAGGGAGAAACACCGGGGAGCTGTTTTTT.

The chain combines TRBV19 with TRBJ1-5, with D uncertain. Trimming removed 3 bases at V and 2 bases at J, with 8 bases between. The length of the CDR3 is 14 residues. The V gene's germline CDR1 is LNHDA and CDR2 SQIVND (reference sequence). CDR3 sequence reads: CASSIPGGNQPQHF. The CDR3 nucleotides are TGTGCCAGTAGTATCCCCGGGGGCAATCAGCCCCAGCATTTT.

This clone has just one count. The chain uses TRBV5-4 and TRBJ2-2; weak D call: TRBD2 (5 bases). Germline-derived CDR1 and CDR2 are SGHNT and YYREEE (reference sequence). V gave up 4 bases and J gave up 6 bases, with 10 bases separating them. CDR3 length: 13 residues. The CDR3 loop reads CASSIEGSGELFF. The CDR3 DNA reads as TGTGCCAGCAGCATAGAGGGATCCGGGGAGCTGTTTTTT.

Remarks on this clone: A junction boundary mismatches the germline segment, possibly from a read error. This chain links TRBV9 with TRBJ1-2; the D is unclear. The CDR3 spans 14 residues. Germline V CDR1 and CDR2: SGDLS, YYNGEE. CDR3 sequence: CASSVVETDGPGPF. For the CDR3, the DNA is TGTGCCAGCAGCGTAGTCGAGACGGACGGGCCTGGGCCATTC.

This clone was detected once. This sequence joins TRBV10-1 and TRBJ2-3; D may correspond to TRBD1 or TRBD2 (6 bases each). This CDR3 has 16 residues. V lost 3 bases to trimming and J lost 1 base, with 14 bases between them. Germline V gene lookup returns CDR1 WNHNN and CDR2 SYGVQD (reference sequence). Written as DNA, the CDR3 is TGCGCCAGCAGTGATAATAGGGGGGCCGGCACAGATACGCAGTATTTT. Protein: CASSDNRGAGTDTQYF.

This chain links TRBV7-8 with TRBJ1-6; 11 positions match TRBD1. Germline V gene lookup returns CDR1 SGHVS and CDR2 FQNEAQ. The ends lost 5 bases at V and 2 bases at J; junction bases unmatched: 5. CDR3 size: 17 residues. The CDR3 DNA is TGTGCCAGCAGCCAACCGGGACAGGGGGCCTATAATTCACCCCTCCACTTT. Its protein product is CASSQPGQGAYNSPLHF.

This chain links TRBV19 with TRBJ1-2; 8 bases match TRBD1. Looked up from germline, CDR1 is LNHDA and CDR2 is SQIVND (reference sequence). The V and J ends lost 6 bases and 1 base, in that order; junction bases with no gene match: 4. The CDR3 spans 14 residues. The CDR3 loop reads CASRKTGVNYGYTF. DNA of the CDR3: TGTGCCAGTAGGAAGACAGGGGTTAACTATGGCTACACCTTC.

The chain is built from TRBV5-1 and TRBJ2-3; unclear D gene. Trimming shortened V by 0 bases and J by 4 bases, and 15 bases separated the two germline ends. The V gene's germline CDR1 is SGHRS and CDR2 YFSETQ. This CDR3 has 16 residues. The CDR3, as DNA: TGCGCCAGCAGCTTGGACACTAATGCCTTCGCAGATACGCAGTATTTT. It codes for CASSLDTNAFADTQYF.